A single sample gave rise to the 19 T cell receptor beta chains below, sequenced in a study of tumor and adjacent non-tumor tissue in lung cancer. This sample's RNA came from whole unsorted tissue. The library came from three nested PCR rounds adapted from ARM-PCR protocols. In TCRdb, the multiplex PCR reads were re-called with MiXCR into one record per CDR3 protein. This table has about 76,000 distinct CDR3 sequences, about two thirds appearing once. Sequencing used lung tumor tissue. These receptors were collected from a woman in her 70s with non-small cell lung cancer.

Turning to this clonotype: The junction departs from germline at one end; a sequencing error may be responsible. This chain connects TRBV20-1 to TRBJ1-1, with 11 bases that match TRBD1. This CDR3 region has 14 residues. In germline, CDR1 is DFQATT, CDR2 SNEGSKA (reference sequence). The CDR3 here is CSARGTGGRTEVFF. The CDR3 bases are TGCAGTGCTAGAGGGACAGGGGGCAGGACTGAAGTTTTCTTT.

This chain links TRBV24-1 with TRBJ2-5; 8 bases fit TRBD1. The V and J ends lost 4 bases and 2 bases, in that order; junction bases with no gene match: 5. Germline CDR1 KGHDR, CDR2 SFDVKD. The CDR3 has 15 amino acids. The CDR3 region has the DNA TGTGCCACCAGTGAGTATAGGACAGGGCAAGAGACCCAGTACTTC. Its protein is CATSEYRTGQETQYF.

This clonotype was seen repeatedly, ten times or more. The CDR3 spells CASSFSYEQYF. CDR3 in DNA: TGTGCCAGCAGTTTCTCCTACGAGCAGTACTTC. The chain links TRBV28 to TRBJ2-7, with D hard to call. The CDR3 has 11 residues. With 3 bases removed from V and 0 bases from J, the gap between germline ends came to 0 bases. CDR1 and CDR2 (germline): MDHEN, SYDVKM.

The chain recombines TRBV20-1 with TRBJ1-5; unclear D gene. The germline gives CDR1 DFQATT, CDR2 SNEGSKA (reference sequence). Trimming removed 6 bases at V and 4 bases at J, with 19 bases between. The CDR3 covers 15 residues. In nucleotides, the CDR3 is TGCAGTGCCGACCCCCGGGGTCTATGGAATCAGCCCCAGCATTTT. Translated, it gives CSADPRGLWNQPQHF.

This chain uses TRBV5-6 with TRBJ1-2, with D perhaps matching TRBD1 (5 bases). The length of the CDR3 is 14 residues. V shed 1 base and J shed 5 bases, with 12 bases lying between them. Germline values: CDR1 SGHDT, CDR2 YYEEEE. The CDR3 reads CASSLTSGGYGYTF. CDR3 DNA: TGTGCCAGCAGCTTGACGTCGGGGGGTTATGGCTACACCTTC.

Concerning this clonotype itself: Compared with germline, one end of the junction differs, possibly owing to a read error. This sequence joins TRBV11-3 and TRBJ2-2, with D possibly being TRBD1 (6 bases). CDR3 length equals 14 residues. The germline V gene has CDR1 SGHNT and CDR2 YENEEA. The chain's CDR3 is CASSLGRISGELFF. The CDR3 DNA follows: TGTGCCAGCAGCTTAGGTCGTATTTCAGGGGAACTGTTTTTT.

As to this clonotype: No conserved phenylalanine or tryptophan ends this CDR3, so it is likely a read error. The rearrangement links TRBV29-1 to TRBJ2-7; D is ambiguous. This CDR3 comprises 11 residues. Germline values: CDR1 SQVTM, CDR2 ANQGSEA. Trimming took off 2 bases at V and 8 bases at J, with 10 bases between the two ends. CDR3 protein: CSVESESKQYL. In DNA form, the CDR3 reads TGCAGCGTTGAAAGTGAATCCAAGCAGTACTTA.

In this sample, this clonotype turned up many times. The genes are TRBV10-3 and TRBJ2-3; 12 bases are a match to TRBD2. Germline loops: CDR1 ENHRY, CDR2 SYGVKD. This CDR3 is built from 17 residues. V shed 5 bases and J 2 bases; nucleotides not matched to a gene: 8. CDR3: CAISPLGLAGPTDTQYF. The CDR3 nucleotides are TGTGCCATCAGTCCCCTTGGACTAGCGGGACCCACAGATACGCAGTATTTT.

CDR3 loop: CASSLPSARYDEQFF. The CDR3 nucleotides read TGTGCCAGCAGCTTACCAAGCGCGCGGTACGATGAGCAGTTCTTC. V gene TRBV11-2 combines with J gene TRBJ2-1; no firm D call. Trimming pared 2 bases from V and 8 bases from J, leaving 16 bases between. Per the germline V gene, CDR1 is SGHAT and CDR2 is FQNNGV. This CDR3 has 15 amino acids.

In regard to this clonotype: One end of the junction does not line up with germline, which may come from a read error. The rearrangement links TRBV6-5 to TRBJ2-4; D is possibly TRBD2 (5 bases). The CDR3 is 14 residues long. Germline loops: CDR1 MNHEY, CDR2 SVGAGI. CDR3 coding DNA: TGTGCCTGCAGTCCCACCAGGACTGGAGACATTCAGTACTTC. Translating it yields CACSPTRTGDIQYF.

A word on this clonotype: At one end, the junction sequence differs from germline, possibly due to a read error. The chain joins TRBV20-1 to TRBJ1-3; perhaps TRBD1 as D (6 bases). Germline V gene lookup returns CDR1 DFQATT and CDR2 SNEGSKA (reference sequence). The CDR3 loop spans 16 amino acids. The CDR3 reads CSARRGWNSPGKTIYF. CDR3 sequence (DNA): TGCAGTGCTAGAAGGGGGTGGAACAGCCCTGGAAAGACCATATATTTT.

The rearrangement joins TRBV29-1 to TRBJ2-2, with 9 bases fitting TRBD1. The V segment lost 8 bases and the J segment 10 bases; nucleotides outside the gene matches: 14. This CDR3 is built from 14 residues. The germline CDR1 and CDR2 sequences are SQVTM and ANQGSEA. The CDR3 bases are TGCAGCTTCTTCGGGGACAGGGACACTGTGGAGCTGTTTTTT. It specifies CSFFGDRDTVELFF.

For this clonotype: The junction departs from germline at one end; a sequencing error may be responsible. In DNA, the CDR3 is TGTGCTAGCAGCTTGGAAGGGGGCTCCTGTAATGAGCAGTTCTTC. It codes for CASSLEGGSCNEQFF. V and J are TRBV11-3 and TRBJ2-1; 7 bases fit TRBD1. The CDR3 is made up of 15 amino acids. Germline V gives CDR1 SGHNT, CDR2 YENEEA.

Concerning this clonotype: At one boundary the junction diverges from the germline segment, which might be a read error. The rearrangement uses TRBV4-1 and TRBJ1-6, with a possible D match to TRBD1 (6 bases). Germline CDR1 is MGHRA and CDR2 is YSYEKL. The CDR3 runs to 15 residues. The CDR3 nucleotides are TGCGCCAACAGCCAAGCCCGGGACAAGATGTCACCTCTCCACTTT. Protein product: CANSQARDKMSPLHF.

Notes on this clonotype: A much larger clone sits a single nucleotide away, making a read error possible. The chain carries TRBV7-2 and TRBJ2-3; D is unresolved. The V gene's germline CDR1 is SGHTA and CDR2 FQGNSA. CDR3 size: 14 residues. V was clipped by 0 bases and J by 3 bases, with 7 bases between them. The DNA of the CDR3 is TGTACCAGCAGCTTAGCCTCTCTTACAGATACGCAGTATTTT. This encodes CTSSLASLTDTQYF.

This clonotype has only one observation. CDR3 sequence reads: CASHRDRTRDTQYF. The CDR3 bases are TGTGCCTCCCATAGGGACAGAACGAGAGACACGCAGTATTTT. The V and J genes are TRBV10-3 and TRBJ2-3, with 7 bases fitting TRBD1. Germline CDR1 ENHRY, CDR2 SYGVKD. CDR3 length: 14 residues. Losses at the gene ends were 11 bases for V and 9 bases for J; bases not matched to a gene: 17.

On this clonotype itself: Mismatch with germline at one junction end may stem from a read error. CDR3: CSSSRSEFTDTQYF. CDR3 DNA sequence: TGTTCCAGCAGCCGTTCAGAGTTCACAGATACGCAGTATTTT. The chain links TRBV28 to TRBJ2-3; no clear D gene. The CDR3 runs 14 residues. Germline lookup yields CDR1 MDHEN and CDR2 SYDVKM.

Details on this clonotype: At one end the junction does not follow the germline gene, possibly because of a read error. The chain is built from TRBV4-1 and TRBJ2-5; D possibly uses TRBD1 or TRBD2 (5 bases each). CDR3 length: 16 residues. CDR1 and CDR2 (germline): MGHRA, YSYEKL. The CDR3 sequence: CASSPYRAFMGEIQYF. As DNA, the CDR3 is TGCGCTAGCAGCCCTTATCGGGCCTTCATGGGGGAGATCCAGTACTTC.

Only a few counts were recorded for this clonotype. This rearrangement joins TRBV2 to TRBJ2-6; D gene uncertain. The CDR3 sequence is 14 residues long. The ends were cut back, 8 bases at V and 0 bases at J, with 8 bases in the middle. Per germline, CDR1 SNHLY and CDR2 FYNNEI. CDR3 nucleotides: TGTGCCAGCCGCCTAAGCTCTGGGGCCAACGTCCTGACTTTC. Its protein is CASRLSSGANVLTF.